Sequencing of this TCR beta chain was carried out in a study of cytomegalovirus exposure and HLA in healthy donors. V lost 3 bases and J 0 bases, leaving 16 bases between the germline ends. The CDR3 has 16 residues. The germline V gene encodes CDR1 SGDLS and CDR2 YYNGEE. A word on this clone: Its antigen is unknown.

Although they were nominally healthy when sampled, donors likely had unrecorded immune exposures. Study-wide findings and caveats: With DRB1 most and HLA-C fewest, TCR association rates differed between HLA loci in a later analysis. A later analysis associated 16,951 TCR beta sequences with HLA alleles at a 0.05 false discovery rate.

PCR employed 60 Vbeta and 13 Jbeta primers. Study processing details: An analysis that came later counted tens of millions of unique TCR beta chains, about 10 million shared. Measured with immunoSEQ multiplex PCR; TCRdb has only the in-frame clones, and not every one. V and J calls and clone size are copied from that table; D and trimming were computed from the DNA. The top ten hold around 6.6% of the sample, which has about 100,000 clones, around four fifths seen once. The receptor was derived from a man aged 45-65 years in good health and CMV-seropositive. The V and J genes are TRBV9 and TRBJ2-7, with a tentative D call TRBD1 (6 bases). The source material was PBMCs. The CDR3 protein is CASSDPSDRDSYEQYF. In DNA form, the CDR3 reads TGTGCCAGCAGCGATCCCTCGGACAGAGACTCCTACGAGCAGTACTTC.